This T cell receptor beta chain is from a study of shared T cell receptors in the human thymus (dated by TCRdb to about 2021). A note on the overall study: The study examined how the human thymus generates shared, self-reactive T-cell receptor alpha chains.

Library preparation used the immunoSEQ multiplex PCR assay. Not all clones reach the TCRdb copy of this immuneACCESS table, which keeps in-frame sequences only. Checked studies attribute under half of the gap to unresolved V genes and leave the rest unexplained. The sample table lists 550,000 to 800,000 clones, roughly 85% of them with a count of one. 0.0095% to 0.011% of the sample lies in the top ten. CDR3 length: 13 amino acids, cysteine to phenylalanine. CDR3 DNA only is kept here, 39 bases in frame from base 1. Trimming takes 3 bases off V and 4 bases off J; junction bases not matched to a gene: 1. CDR1 and CDR2 are drawn from the germline V gene: LGHNT, FRNRAP. A note on this clone: The target of this receptor is not known. Base qualities were left out, and no much larger clone turns up one base away.

The same specimen was also included in a second study, on human thymus T cells. Per that second paper: In Finland, the donors were immunologically healthy infants who were having open corrective cardiac surgery for congenital heart defects. Thymus tissue was collected as surgical resects that were removed during corrective cardiac surgery. Both the thymic and the peripheral blood repertoires appeared to show biased V and J gene segment usage. The related research reported highly overlapping thymic TCR repertoires among unrelated individuals. The study characterized TCR alpha and beta repertoires from about 8 infant thymus samples and a few related peripheral blood samples. The infant donors were about 6 to 244 days old, and the cohort included about 6 males and a couple of females. After being mechanically released from the tissue, thymocytes were kept at -70 degrees C in pellets of about 9-34 million cells. Genomic DNA was extracted from frozen cell pellets with a QIAsymphony instrument. The immunoSEQ multiplex PCR assay was used to amplify the TCRB and TCRAD loci from a standardized quantity of quality-controlled genomic DNA. The amplicons spanned the V(D)J region and were long enough to cover the CDR3 and allow V and J genes to be identified. Amplicon sequencing was performed on an Illumina platform through the commercial immunoSEQ service. Primer bias and sequencing errors were corrected as previously described, and TCRAD and TCRB were defined on the basis of the IMGT database. The repertoires were analysed using immunoSEQ Analyzer 3.0 and VDJTools for basic statistics, V/J segment usage, diversity estimates, rarefaction and pairwise overlap. To estimate diversity, the Chao1, ChaoE, Efron-Thisted, Shannon and inverse Simpson indices were applied, and diversity was also estimated on datasets down-sampled to the smallest sample. Repertoire overlap used strict matching of CDR3 nucleotide sequence, V gene and J gene, with Jaccard-based multidimensional scaling clustering. On average, about 800,000 unique TCRB clonotypes were obtained from thymus samples, compared with roughly 89,000 from blood samples.

The specimen was thymocytes. This clonotype originated in a girl less than two years old with a congenital heart defect. Donor details come from another sample of the same person, matched by shared clones. This sequence uses TRBV12-5 and TRBJ1-2, and TRBD1 aligns with 8 junction nucleotides. The CDR3 reads as follows: CASGLGQGYGYTF. The bases are TGTGCTAGTGGTTTAGGACAGGGCTATGGCTACACCTTC.